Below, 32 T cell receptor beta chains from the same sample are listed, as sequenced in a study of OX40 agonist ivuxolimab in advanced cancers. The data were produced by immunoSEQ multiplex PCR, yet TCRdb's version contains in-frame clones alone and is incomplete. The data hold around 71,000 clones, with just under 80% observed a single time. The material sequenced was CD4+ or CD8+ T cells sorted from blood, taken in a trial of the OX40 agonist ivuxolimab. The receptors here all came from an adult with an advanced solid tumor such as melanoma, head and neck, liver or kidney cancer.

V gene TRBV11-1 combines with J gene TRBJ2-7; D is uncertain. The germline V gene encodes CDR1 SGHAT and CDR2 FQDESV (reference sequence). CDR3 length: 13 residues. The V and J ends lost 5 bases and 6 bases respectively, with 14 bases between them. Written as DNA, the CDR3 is TGTGCCAGCAGCCGTGGGCAGTCGGGCGAGCAGTACTTC. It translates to CASSRGQSGEQYF.

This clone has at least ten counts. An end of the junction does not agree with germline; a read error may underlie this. The chain's CDR3 is CASSAGTGIRLDF. The CDR3 bases are TGTGCCAGCAGTGCCGGGACAGGCATCCGTTTAGACTTC. The V gene is TRBV6-6, the J gene TRBJ2-7; TRBD1 aligns across 8 bases. CDR3 size: 13 residues. CDR1 and CDR2 from the germline V gene are MNHNY and SVGAGI (reference sequence).

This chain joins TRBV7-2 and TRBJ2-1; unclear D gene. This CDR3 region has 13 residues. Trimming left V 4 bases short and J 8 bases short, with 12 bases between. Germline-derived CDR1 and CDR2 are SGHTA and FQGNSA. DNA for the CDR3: TGTGCCAGCAGCTCCGGCCTTGGTGATGAGCAGTTCTTC. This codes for CASSSGLGDEQFF. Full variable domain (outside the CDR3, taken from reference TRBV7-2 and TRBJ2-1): GAGVSQSPSNKVTEKGKDVELRCDPISGHTALYWYRQSLGQGLEFLIYFQGNSAPDKSGLPSDRFSAERTGGSVSTLTIQRTQQEDSAVYLCASSSGLGDEQFFGPGTRLTVL.

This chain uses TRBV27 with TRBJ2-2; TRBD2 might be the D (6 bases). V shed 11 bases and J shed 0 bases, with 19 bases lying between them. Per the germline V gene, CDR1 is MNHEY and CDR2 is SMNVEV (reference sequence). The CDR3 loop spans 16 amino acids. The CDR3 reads CASCPVGGPNTGELFF. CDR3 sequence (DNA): TGTGCCTCTTGCCCGGTGGGGGGACCGAACACCGGGGAGCTGTTTTTT.

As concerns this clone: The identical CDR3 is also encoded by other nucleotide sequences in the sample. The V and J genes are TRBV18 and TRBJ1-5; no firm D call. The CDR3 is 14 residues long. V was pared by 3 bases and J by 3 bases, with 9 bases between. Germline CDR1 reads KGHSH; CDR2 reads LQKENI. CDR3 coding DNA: TGTGCCAGCTCACCGGACGGAATCAATCAGCCCCAGCATTTT. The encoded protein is CASSPDGINQPQHF. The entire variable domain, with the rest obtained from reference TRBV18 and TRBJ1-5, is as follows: NAGVMQNPRHLVRRRGQEARLRCSPMKGHSHVYWYRQLPEEGLKFMVYLQKENIIDESGMPKERFSAEFPKEGPSILRIQQVVRGDSAAYFCASSPDGINQPQHFGDGTRLSIL.

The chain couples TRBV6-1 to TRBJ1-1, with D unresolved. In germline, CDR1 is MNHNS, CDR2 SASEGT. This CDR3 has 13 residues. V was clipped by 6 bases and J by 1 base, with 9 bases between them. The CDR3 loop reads CASRGQRNTEAFF. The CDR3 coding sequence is TGTGCCAGCAGGGGCCAGAGGAACACTGAAGCTTTCTTT.

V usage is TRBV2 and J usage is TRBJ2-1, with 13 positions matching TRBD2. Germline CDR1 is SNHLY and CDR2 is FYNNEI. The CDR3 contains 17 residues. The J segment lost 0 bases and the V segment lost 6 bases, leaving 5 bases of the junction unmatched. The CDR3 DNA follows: TGTGCCAGCAGCGGGACTAGCGGGGCCGTCTCCTACAATGAGCAGTTCTTC. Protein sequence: CASSGTSGAVSYNEQFF.

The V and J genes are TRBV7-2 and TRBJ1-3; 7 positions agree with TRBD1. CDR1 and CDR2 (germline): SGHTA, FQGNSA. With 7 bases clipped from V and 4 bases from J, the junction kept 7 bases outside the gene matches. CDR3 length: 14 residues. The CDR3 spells CASNRGGPGNTIYF. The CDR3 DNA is TGTGCCAGCAACCGAGGGGGCCCCGGAAACACCATATATTTT.

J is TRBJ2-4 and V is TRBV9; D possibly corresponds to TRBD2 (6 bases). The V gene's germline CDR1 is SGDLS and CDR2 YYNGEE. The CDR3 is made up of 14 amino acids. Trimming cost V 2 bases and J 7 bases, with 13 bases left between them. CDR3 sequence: CASSVSGEWNIQYF. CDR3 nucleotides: TGTGCCAGCAGCGTTTCGGGGGAGTGGAACATTCAGTACTTC.

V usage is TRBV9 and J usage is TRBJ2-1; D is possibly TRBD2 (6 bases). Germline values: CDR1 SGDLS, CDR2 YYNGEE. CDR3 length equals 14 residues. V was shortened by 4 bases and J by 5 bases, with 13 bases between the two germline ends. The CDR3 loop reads CASSQTGTHNEQFF. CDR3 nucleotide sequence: TGTGCCAGCAGCCAAACCGGGACTCACAATGAGCAGTTCTTC.

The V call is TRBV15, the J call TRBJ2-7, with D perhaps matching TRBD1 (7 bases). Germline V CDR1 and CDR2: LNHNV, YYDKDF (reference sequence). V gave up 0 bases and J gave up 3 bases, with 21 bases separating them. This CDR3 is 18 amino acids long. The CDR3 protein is CATSRDYRGLSRDYEQYF. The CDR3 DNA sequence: TGTGCCACCAGCAGAGATTACAGGGGACTCTCGAGAGACTACGAGCAGTACTTC. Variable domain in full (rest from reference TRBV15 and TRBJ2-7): DAMVIQNPRYQVTQFGKPVTLSCSQTLNHNVMYWYQQKSSQAPKLLFHYYDKDFNNEADTPDNFQSRRPNTSFCFLDIRSPGLGDTAMYLCATSRDYRGLSRDYEQYFGPGTRLTVT.

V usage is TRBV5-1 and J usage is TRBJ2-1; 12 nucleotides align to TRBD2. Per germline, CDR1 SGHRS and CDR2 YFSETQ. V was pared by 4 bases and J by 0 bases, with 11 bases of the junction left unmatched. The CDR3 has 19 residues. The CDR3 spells CASSHSRTSGVSSYNEQFF. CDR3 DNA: TGCGCCAGCAGCCATAGTAGGACTAGCGGGGTAAGCTCCTACAATGAGCAGTTCTTC. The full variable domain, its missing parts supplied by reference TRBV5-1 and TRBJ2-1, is KAGVTQTPRYLIKTRGQQVTLSCSPISGHRSVSWYQQTPGQGLQFLFEYFSETQRNKGNFPGRFSGRQFSNSRSEMNVSTLELGDSALYLCASSHSRTSGVSSYNEQFFGPGTRLTVL.

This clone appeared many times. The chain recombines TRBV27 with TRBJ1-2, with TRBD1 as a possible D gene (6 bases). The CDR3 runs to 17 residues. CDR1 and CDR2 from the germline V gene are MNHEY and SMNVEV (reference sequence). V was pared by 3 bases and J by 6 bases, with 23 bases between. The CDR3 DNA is TGTGCCAGCAGTTTCGGGTTTACAGGGAAGGATAAGGATGGCTACACCTTC. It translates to CASSFGFTGKDKDGYTF.

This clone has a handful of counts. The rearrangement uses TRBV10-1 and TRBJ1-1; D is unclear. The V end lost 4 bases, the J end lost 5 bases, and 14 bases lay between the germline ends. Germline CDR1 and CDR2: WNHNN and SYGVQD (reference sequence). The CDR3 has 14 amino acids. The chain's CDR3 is CASSVNPENTEAFF. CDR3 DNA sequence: TGCGCCAGCAGTGTAAACCCCGAGAATACTGAAGCTTTCTTT.

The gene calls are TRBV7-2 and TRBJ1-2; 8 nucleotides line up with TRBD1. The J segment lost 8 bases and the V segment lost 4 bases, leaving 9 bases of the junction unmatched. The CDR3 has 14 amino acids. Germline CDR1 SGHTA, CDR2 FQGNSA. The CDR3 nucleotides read TGTGCCAGCAGCTCGGATGACAGGGGCAAAGGCTACACCTTC. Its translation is CASSSDDRGKGYTF.

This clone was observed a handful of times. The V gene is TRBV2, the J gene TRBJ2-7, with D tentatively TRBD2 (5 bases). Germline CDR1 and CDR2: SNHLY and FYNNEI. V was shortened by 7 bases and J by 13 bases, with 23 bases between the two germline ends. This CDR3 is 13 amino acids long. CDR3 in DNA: TGTGCCAGCACTTTCGAGGGTCCCACCCGAGACTACTTC. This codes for CASTFEGPTRDYF.

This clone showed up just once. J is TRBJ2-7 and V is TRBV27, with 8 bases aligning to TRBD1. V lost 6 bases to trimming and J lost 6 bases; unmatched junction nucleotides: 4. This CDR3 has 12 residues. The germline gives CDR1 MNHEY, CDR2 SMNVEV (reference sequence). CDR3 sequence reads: CASSWTGLEQYF. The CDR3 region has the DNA TGTGCCAGCAGCTGGACAGGGCTCGAGCAGTACTTC.

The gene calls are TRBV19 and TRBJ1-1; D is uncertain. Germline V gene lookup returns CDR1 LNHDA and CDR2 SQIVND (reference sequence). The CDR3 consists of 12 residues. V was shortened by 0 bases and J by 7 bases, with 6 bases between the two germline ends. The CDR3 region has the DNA TGTGCCAGTAGTATAGAATTCCGTGAAGCTTTCTTT. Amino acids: CASSIEFREAFF.

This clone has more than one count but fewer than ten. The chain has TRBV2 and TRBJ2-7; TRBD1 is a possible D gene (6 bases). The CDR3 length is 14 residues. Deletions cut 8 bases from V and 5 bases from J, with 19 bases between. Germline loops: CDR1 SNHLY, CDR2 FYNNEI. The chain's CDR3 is CASGRDGGIHEQYF. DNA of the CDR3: TGTGCCAGCGGCAGGGATGGGGGCATCCACGAGCAGTACTTC.

CDR3 loop: CASSLPGSRRGTEAFF. The CDR3 bases are TGTGCCAGCTCACTCCCAGGGTCGCGGAGGGGGACTGAAGCTTTCTTT. The chain joins TRBV18 to TRBJ1-1; a weak D match, TRBD1 (6 bases). The germline V gene encodes CDR1 KGHSH and CDR2 LQKENI. The V end lost 4 bases, the J end lost 5 bases, and 20 bases lay between the germline ends. The CDR3 is made up of 16 amino acids.

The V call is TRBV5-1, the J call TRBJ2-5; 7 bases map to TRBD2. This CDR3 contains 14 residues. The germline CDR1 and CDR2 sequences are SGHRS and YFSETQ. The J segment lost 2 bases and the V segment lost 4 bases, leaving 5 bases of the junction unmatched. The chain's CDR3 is CASSPTGGQETQYF. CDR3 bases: TGCGCCAGCAGCCCGACCGGGGGGCAAGAGACCCAGTACTTC.

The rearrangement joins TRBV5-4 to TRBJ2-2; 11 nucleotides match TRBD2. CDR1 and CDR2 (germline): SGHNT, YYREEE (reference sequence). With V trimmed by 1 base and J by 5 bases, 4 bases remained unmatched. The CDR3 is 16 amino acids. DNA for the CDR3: TGTGCCAGCAGCTTGATGACTAGCGGGGCGACCGGGGAGCTGTTTTTT. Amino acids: CASSLMTSGATGELFF.

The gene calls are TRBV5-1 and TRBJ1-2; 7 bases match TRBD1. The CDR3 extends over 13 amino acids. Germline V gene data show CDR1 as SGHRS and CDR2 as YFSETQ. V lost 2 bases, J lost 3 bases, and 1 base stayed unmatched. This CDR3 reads CASSLGTDYGYTF. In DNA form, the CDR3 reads TGCGCCAGCAGCTTAGGGACAGACTATGGCTACACCTTC.

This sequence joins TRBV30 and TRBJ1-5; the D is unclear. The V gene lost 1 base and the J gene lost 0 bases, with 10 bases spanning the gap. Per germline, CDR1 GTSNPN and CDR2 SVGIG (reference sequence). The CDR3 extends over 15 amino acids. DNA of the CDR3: TGTGCCTGGAGTGATAGGGCGGATAGCAATCAGCCCCAGCATTTT. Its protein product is CAWSDRADSNQPQHF.

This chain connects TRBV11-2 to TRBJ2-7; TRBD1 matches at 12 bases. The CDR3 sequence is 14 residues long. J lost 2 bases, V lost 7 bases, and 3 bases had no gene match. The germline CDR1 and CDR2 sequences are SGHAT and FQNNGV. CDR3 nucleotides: TGTGCCAGCACCCGGGACAGGGGGCCCTACGAGCAGTACTTC. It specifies CASTRDRGPYEQYF.

This CDR3 reads CASMRFGVVYEQYF. The CDR3 DNA sequence: TGTGCCAGCATGAGGTTCGGCGTGGTCTACGAGCAGTACTTC. The V gene is TRBV7-9, the J gene TRBJ2-7; D remains unclear. Germline V gives CDR1 SEHNR, CDR2 FQNEAQ (reference sequence). Trimming removed 7 bases at V and 3 bases at J, with 16 bases between. The CDR3 has 14 residues.

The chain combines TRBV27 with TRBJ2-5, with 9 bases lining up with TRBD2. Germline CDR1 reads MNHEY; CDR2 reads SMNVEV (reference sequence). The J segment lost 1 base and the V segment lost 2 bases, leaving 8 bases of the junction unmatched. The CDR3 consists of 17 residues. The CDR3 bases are TGTGCCAGCAGTTTAGGCGGTCTAGCGGGGACCCAAGAGACCCAGTACTTC. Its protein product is CASSLGGLAGTQETQYF.

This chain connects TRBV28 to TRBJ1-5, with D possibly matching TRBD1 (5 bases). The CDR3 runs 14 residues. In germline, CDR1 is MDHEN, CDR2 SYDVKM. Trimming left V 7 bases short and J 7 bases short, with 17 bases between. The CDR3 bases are TGTGCCAGCACCCAATCGACAGCACGGCAGCCCCAGCATTTT. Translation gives CASTQSTARQPQHF.

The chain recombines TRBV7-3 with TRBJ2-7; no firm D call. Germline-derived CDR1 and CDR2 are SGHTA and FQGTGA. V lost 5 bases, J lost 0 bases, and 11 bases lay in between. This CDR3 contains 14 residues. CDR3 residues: CASSPRTDSYEQYF. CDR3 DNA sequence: TGTGCCAGCAGCCCCCGGACGGACTCCTACGAGCAGTACTTC.

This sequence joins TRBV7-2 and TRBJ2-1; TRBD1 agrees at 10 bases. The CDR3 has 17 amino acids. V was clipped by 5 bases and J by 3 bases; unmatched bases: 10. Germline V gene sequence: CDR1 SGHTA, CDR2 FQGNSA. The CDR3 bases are TGTGCCAGCAGCCCGAGAATTAGGGACAGGGGCTACAATGAGCAGTTCTTC. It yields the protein CASSPRIRDRGYNEQFF. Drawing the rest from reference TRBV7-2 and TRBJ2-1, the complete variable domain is GAGVSQSPSNKVTEKGKDVELRCDPISGHTALYWYRQSLGQGLEFLIYFQGNSAPDKSGLPSDRFSAERTGGSVSTLTIQRTQQEDSAVYLCASSPRIRDRGYNEQFFGPGTRLTVL.

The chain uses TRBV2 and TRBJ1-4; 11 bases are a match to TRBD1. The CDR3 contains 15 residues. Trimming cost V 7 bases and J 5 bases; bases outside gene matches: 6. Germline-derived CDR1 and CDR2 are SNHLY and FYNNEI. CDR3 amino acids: CASTGQGAPNEKLFF. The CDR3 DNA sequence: TGTGCCAGCACAGGACAGGGGGCGCCCAATGAAAAACTGTTTTTT.

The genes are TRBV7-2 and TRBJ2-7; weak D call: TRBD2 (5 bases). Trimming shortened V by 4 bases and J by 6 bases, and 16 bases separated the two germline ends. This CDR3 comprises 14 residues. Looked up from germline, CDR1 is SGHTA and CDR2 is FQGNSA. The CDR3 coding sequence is TGTGCCAGCAGCTCTAAGGCGGGTGTTATCGAGCAGTACTTC. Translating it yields CASSSKAGVIEQYF. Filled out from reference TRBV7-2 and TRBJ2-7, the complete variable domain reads GAGVSQSPSNKVTEKGKDVELRCDPISGHTALYWYRQSLGQGLEFLIYFQGNSAPDKSGLPSDRFSAERTGGSVSTLTIQRTQQEDSAVYLCASSSKAGVIEQYFGPGTRLTVT.